In this sample, the clone carrying this T cell receptor (beta chain) turned up a few times. This entry belongs to a study of T-cell reconstitution after alpha-beta-depleted transplantation in children. It was with unique molecular identifiers that the TCRbeta library was prepared. MiXCR was run by TCRdb on the PCR reads, yielding one entry per CDR3 protein. This repertoire shows 380,000 or so distinct CDR3 sequences, about an eighth found once; its top ten account for roughly 4.3%. The germline gives CDR1 DFQATT, CDR2 SNEGSKA (reference sequence). The CDR3 covers 15 residues. Deletions cut 0 bases from V and 2 bases from J, with 13 bases between.

The sequences come from PBMCs, collected from the stem cell graft. The source is a human donor who donated a stem cell graft to a child with Fanconi anemia. The chain recombines TRBV20-1 with TRBJ1-1; possible D gene TRBD1, 6 bases. The CDR3 loop reads CSARDPGRGNTEAFF. CDR3 coding DNA: TGCAGTGCTAGAGATCCGGGCAGGGGAAACACTGAAGCTTTCTTT.